This T cell receptor (beta chain) appears in the sequencing data of a study of regulatory T cells in long-lasting Graves disease. The V end was cut by 7 bases, the J end by 5 bases, with 17 bases between. This CDR3 has 14 residues. The germline V gene has CDR1 MDHEN and CDR2 SYDVKM. Construction of the TCR beta libraries employed iRepertoire HTBI primers in conjunction with Arm-PCR of CDR3 regions. MiXCR, applied by TCRdb to the multiplex PCR reads, yields one record per CDR3 protein. The repertoire consists of hundreds of thousands of distinct CDR3 sequences, with about 15% occurring once and the leading ten covering roughly a tenth. Stated time point: newly diagnosed GD, antithyroid drugs for less than 3 months. PBMC-extracted RNA yielded the TCR library. The data also belong to a second study, concerning T cells in Graves' hyperthyroidism and ophthalmopathy.

Sample: peripheral blood mononuclear cells (PBMCs), taken at new diagnosis, from a patient treated with antithyroid drugs. The chain recombines TRBV28 with TRBJ2-5; D might be TRBD2 (5 bases). The TCR originated in a woman under 40 with Graves disease. The CDR3 DNA is TGTGCCAGCAACCGAGAGGACTTAGGGGAGACCCAGTACTTC. Its translation: CASNREDLGETQYF. Full variable domain (missing parts from reference TRBV28 and TRBJ2-5): DVKVTQSSRYLVKRTGEKVFLECVQDMDHENMFWYRQDPGLGLRLIYFSYDVKMKEKGDIPEGYSVSREKKERFSLILESASTNQTSMYLCASNREDLGETQYFGPGTRLLVL.